Listed below are T cell receptor beta chains from one sample, sequenced in a study of T cell responses to AZD1222 COVID-19 vaccine. Only in-frame clones appear in the TCRdb table, and some are missing; sequencing was by immunoSEQ multiplex PCR. The table records more than 140,000 clones, approximately 95% of them present only once. The material was peripheral blood, obtained on day 0 of MenACWY control vaccination. The receptors originated from an adult in good health. Each CDR3 is given with its conserved first and last residue. Each record gives: V gene, clone size, D gene, J gene, CDR3 protein, CDR3 DNA. The D gene is left open where the match is weak. Rows give clone size only sometimes, using once, few, many, or a class for an expanded clone.

TRBV4-1	-	TRBD1	TRBJ1-5	CASSQETGGLQPQHF	TGCGCCAGCAGCCAAGAGACAGGGGGCTTACAGCCCCAGCATTTT
TRBV18	-	-	TRBJ2-7	CASSPQGILYEQYF	TGTGCCAGCTCACCACAGGGGATACTCTACGAGCAGTACTTC
TRBV18	-	-	TRBJ2-1	CASSPSDGNNEQFF	TGTGCCAGCTCACCAAGTGACGGGAACAATGAGCAGTTCTTC
TRBV3-1/TRBV3-2	-	-	TRBJ1-6	CASSRPGTVVPLHF	TGTGCCAGCAGCCGCCCTGGGACGGTTGTACCCCTCCACTTT
TRBV19	-	TRBD2	TRBJ2-1	CASSRTSGDYKGQFF	TGTGCCAGTAGTAGGACTAGCGGGGACTACAAGGGGCAGTTCTTC
TRBV9	-	-	TRBJ1-2	CASSPDRGDYGYTF	TGTGCCAGCAGCCCAGATAGGGGCGACTATGGCTACACCTTC
TRBV7-2	few	-	TRBJ1-1	CASSLGGRGVAFF	TGTGCCAGCAGCTTAGGGGGGAGGGGAGTAGCTTTCTTT
TRBV27	-	-	TRBJ2-3	CASSFFAGDTQYF	TGTGCCAGCAGTTTCTTTGCAGGAGATACGCAGTATTTT
TRBV30	once	-	TRBJ1-3	CAWSVLTGGGNTIYF	TGTGCCTGGAGTGTACTGACAGGTGGAGGAAACACCATATATTTT
TRBV29-1	-	TRBD1	TRBJ2-1	CSAWTGDNEQFF	TGCAGCGCCTGGACAGGGGACAATGAGCAGTTCTTC
TRBV15	-	TRBD1	TRBJ1-1	CATGDRGLGAEAFF	TGTGCCACCGGGGACAGGGGGCTTGGCGCTGAAGCTTTCTTT
TRBV2	-	-	TRBJ1-5	CASRSGRLNQPQHF	TGTGCCAGCAGATCCGGACGGCTCAATCAGCCCCAGCATTTT
TRBV27	-	-	TRBJ1-4	CASTRREGEKLFF	TGTGCCAGCACCCGGAGGGAGGGTGAAAAACTGTTTTTT
TRBV9	-	TRBD2	TRBJ2-1	CASSLGLAGGGGYNEQFF	TGTGCCAGCAGCTTGGGACTAGCGGGAGGTGGGGGCTACAATGAGCAGTTCTTC
TRBV18	-	-	TRBJ2-3	CASSPPSTDTQYF	TGTGCCAGCTCACCACCGAGCACAGATACGCAGTATTTT
TRBV6-5	once	TRBD1	TRBJ1-3	CASMLQGPGGNTIYF	TGTGCCAGCATGCTACAGGGGCCTGGGGGAAACACCATATATTTT
TRBV7-3	-	TRBD2	TRBJ2-1	CASSLVGLAGGQEQFF	TGTGCCAGCAGCTTGGTCGGACTAGCGGGAGGTCAGGAGCAGTTCTTC
TRBV4-3	-	TRBD2	TRBJ2-3	CASSFGGGFTDTQYF	TGCGCCAGCAGCTTCGGGGGGGGGTTCACAGATACGCAGTATTTT
TRBV28	-	-	TRBJ2-7	CASSGGASNEQYF	TGTGCCAGCAGCGGCGGGGCTTCCAACGAGCAGTACTTC
TRBV29-1	-	TRBD1	TRBJ2-1	CSVYARQGYNEQFF	TGCAGCGTGTACGCTAGACAGGGCTACAATGAGCAGTTCTTC
TRBV5-4	-	-	TRBJ1-1	CASSWGSGDTEAFF	TGTGCCAGCAGCTGGGGATCGGGAGACACTGAAGCTTTCTTT
TRBV3-1/TRBV3-2	-	-	TRBJ1-4	CASSQGGSNEKLFF	TGTGCCAGCAGCCAAGGGGGATCTAATGAAAAACTGTTTTTT
TRBV7-2	-	-	TRBJ1-5	CASSGAGGNQPQHF	TGTGCCAGCAGTGGGGCAGGGGGCAATCAGCCCCAGCATTTT
TRBV6-1	once	-	TRBJ1-6	CASSDDTLGNSPLHF	TGTGCCAGCAGTGACGACACCTTGGGGAATTCACCCCTCCACTTT
TRBV21-1	-	-	TRBJ2-3	CASSDIAGGTDTQYF	TGTGCCAGCAGCGATATAGCGGGGGGAACAGATACGCAGTATTTT
TRBV6-5	-	-	TRBJ1-3	CASSYSDSLLNTIYF	TGTGCCAGCAGTTACTCAGACTCATTATTAAACACCATATATTTT
TRBV27	once	TRBD1	TRBJ1-1	CASSPRQGGYGTEAFF	TGTGCCAGCAGTCCTCGACAGGGGGGGTACGGCACTGAAGCTTTCTTT
TRBV7-9	-	-	TRBJ1-2	CASSAEADGGYTF	TGTGCCAGCAGCGCCGAAGCCGACGGGGGCTACACCTTC
TRBV27	-	TRBD1	TRBJ1-5	CASSYSGQENQPQHF	TGTGCCAGCAGTTATTCTGGACAGGAAAATCAGCCCCAGCATTTT
TRBV24-1	-	-	TRBJ2-3	CATSDFGRESDTQYF	TGTGCCACCAGTGATTTCGGGCGGGAATCAGATACGCAGTATTTT
TRBV5-1	-	-	TRBJ1-2	CASSLDSPIYGYTF	TGCGCCAGCAGCTTGGACAGCCCGATCTATGGCTACACCTTC
TRBV6-5	-	-	TRBJ1-1	CASISGRENTEAFF	TGTGCCAGCATTTCCGGTAGGGAGAACACTGAAGCTTTCTTT
TRBV15	-	-	TRBJ2-7	CATSRTASGIYEQYF	TGTGCCACCAGTCGGACGGCGAGCGGAATCTACGAGCAGTACTTC
TRBV5-1	-	-	TRBJ1-2	CASSLDTGPLYGYTF	TGCGCCAGCAGCTTGGATACAGGCCCTCTCTATGGCTACACCTTC
TRBV6-1	-	-	TRBJ1-4	CASSEQGLGKLFF	TGTGCCAGCAGTGAACAGGGTTTGGGTAAACTGTTTTTT
TRBV5-6	-	-	TRBJ1-4	CASSSIQGYEKLFF	TGTGCCAGCAGCTCGATCCAGGGATATGAAAAACTGTTTTTT
TRBV4-1	-	-	TRBJ2-7	CASSQRDGDSYEQYF	TGCGCCAGCAGCCAGAGAGACGGGGATTCCTACGAGCAGTACTTC
TRBV25-1	-	-	TRBJ1-2	CASTLSENYGYTF	TGTGCCAGCACGCTTTCGGAAAACTATGGCTACACCTTC
TRBV2	-	-	TRBJ1-2	CASSAQGLGGYTF	TGTGCCAGCAGCGCCCAGGGTTTAGGTGGCTACACCTTC
TRBV5-4	-	-	TRBJ1-2	CASSLKAGSDYGYTF	TGTGCCAGCAGCTTGAAGGCAGGGTCGGATTATGGCTACACCTTC
TRBV24-1	-	-	TRBJ1-2	CATSESSQDQGPDGYTF	TGTGCCACCAGTGAATCTTCCCAAGACCAGGGGCCGGATGGCTACACCTTC
TRBV19	-	-	TRBJ1-5	CASKLRAIYSNQPQHF	TGTGCCAGTAAACTCCGGGCCATCTATAGCAATCAGCCCCAGCATTTT
TRBV4-1	-	TRBD2	TRBJ2-2	CASSPLGAGGSTGELFF	TGCGCCAGCAGCCCGCTCGGAGCGGGAGGAAGCACCGGGGAGCTGTTTTTT
TRBV12-3/TRBV12-4	-	-	TRBJ1-1	CATSRGGAEAFF	TGTGCCACCAGCCGGGGGGGGGCTGAAGCTTTCTTT
TRBV7-2	-	-	TRBJ1-6	CASSALVNSPLHF	TGTGCCAGCAGCGCGCTCGTAAATTCACCCCTCCACTTT
TRBV2	-	TRBD1	TRBJ1-1	CASSDPTGETEAFF	TGTGCCAGCAGCGATCCGACAGGGGAAACTGAAGCTTTCTTT
TRBV10-3	-	-	TRBJ1-1	CAISEGSRTEAFF	TGTGCCATCAGTGAGGGCAGCAGGACTGAAGCTTTCTTT
TRBV3-1/TRBV3-2	-	-	TRBJ2-2	CASSQDLDVLGTGELFF	TGTGCCAGCAGCCAAGATTTAGACGTACTGGGCACCGGGGAGCTGTTTTTT
TRBV27	-	-	TRBJ1-3	CASSPGTFSGNTIYF	TGTGCCAGCAGTCCCGGGACATTCTCTGGAAACACCATATATTTT
TRBV29-1	-	TRBD2	TRBJ2-1	CSVGREAYNEQFF	TGCAGCGTTGGTCGGGAGGCCTATAATGAGCAGTTCTTC
TRBV4-3	-	-	TRBJ2-7	CASSQRDRANDEQYF	TGCGCCAGCAGCCAAAGGGACCGAGCAAACGACGAGCAGTACTTC
TRBV5-1	-	-	TRBJ1-1	CASSLRRSNTEAFF	TGCGCCAGCAGCTTGCGTCGGTCGAACACTGAAGCTTTCTTT
TRBV7-9	-	-	TRBJ1-3	CASSSSRVGNTIYF	TGTGCCAGCAGCTCGAGCCGGGTCGGAAACACCATATATTTT
TRBV7-8	-	TRBD1	TRBJ2-2	CASSLSQGAKIGELFF	TGTGCCAGCAGCTTAAGCCAGGGGGCTAAAATCGGGGAGCTGTTTTTT